This entry lists 24 T cell receptor beta chains sequenced from one sample in a study of T cells after posttransplantation cyclophosphamide. Profiling relied on immunoSEQ multiplex PCR, and the TCRdb table lists in-frame clones only, not all of them. The sample has tens of thousands of clones, none seen only once. The specimen was PBMCs. The receptors come from a woman in her 50s in good health and a related stem cell transplant donor.

In its sample, this clone was seen many times. This chain uses TRBV5-4 with TRBJ2-1; D remains ambiguous. The CDR3 spans 14 residues. Trimming cost V 0 bases and J 6 bases, with 10 bases left between them. Germline CDR1 and CDR2: SGHNT and YYREEE (reference sequence). This CDR3 is CASSLVEFANEQFF. DNA for the CDR3: TGTGCCAGCAGCTTGGTAGAGTTTGCCAATGAGCAGTTCTTC.

This clone was seen ten or more times. The rearrangement uses TRBV24-1 and TRBJ1-5; TRBD1 aligns across 9 bases. Germline V gives CDR1 KGHDR, CDR2 SFDVKD. J lost 3 bases, V lost 7 bases, and 6 bases had no gene match. CDR3 length: 15 amino acids. CDR3 sequence: CATSGTGGANQPQHF. The CDR3 DNA follows: TGTGCCACCAGCGGAACAGGGGGCGCCAATCAGCCCCAGCATTTT.

This clone was seen repeatedly, ten times or more. The chain links TRBV5-8 to TRBJ2-4; 7 bases line up with TRBD1. Germline V lookup: CDR1 SGHTS, CDR2 YDEGEE. V shed 0 bases and J 0 bases; nucleotides not matched to a gene: 6. The CDR3 has 17 amino acids. CDR3 coding DNA: TGTGCCAGCAGCTTGGACAGGGGAAGGGTAGCCAAAAACATTCAGTACTTC. This translates into CASSLDRGRVAKNIQYF.

This clone has at least ten counts. The chain combines TRBV6-2 or TRBV6-3 with TRBJ2-2; D may be TRBD2 (6 bases). The germline CDR1 and CDR2 sequences are MNHEY and SVGEGT. Trimming removed 6 bases at V and 7 bases at J, with 15 bases between. CDR3 length: 14 residues. In nucleotides, the CDR3 is TGTGCCAGCAGCGACGGGGGATACAGCGGGGAGCTGTTTTTT. Translation: CASSDGGYSGELFF.

This clone was detected many times. The rearrangement links TRBV18 to TRBJ1-1; D unresolved. V shed 0 bases and J shed 7 bases, with 9 bases lying between them. The CDR3 runs to 13 residues. Germline values: CDR1 KGHSH, CDR2 LQKENI. CDR3 in DNA: TGTGCCAGCTCACCACCAGGGTTTTTTGAAGCTTTCTTT. Translation gives CASSPPGFFEAFF. Full variable domain (outside the CDR3, taken from reference TRBV18 and TRBJ1-1): NAGVMQNPRHLVRRRGQEARLRCSPMKGHSHVYWYRQLPEEGLKFMVYLQKENIIDESGMPKERFSAEFPKEGPSILRIQQVVRGDSAAYFCASSPPGFFEAFFGQGTRLTVV.

This clone came up many times. V and J are TRBV11-3 and TRBJ2-1, with 13 positions matching TRBD2. Germline CDR1 reads SGHNT; CDR2 reads YENEEA. The CDR3 spans 15 residues. V lost 4 bases to trimming and J lost 4 bases; unmatched junction nucleotides: 1. The CDR3 is CASSWGLAGYNEQFF. The CDR3 coding sequence is TGTGCCAGCAGCTGGGGACTAGCGGGGTACAATGAGCAGTTCTTC.

This clone was found many times. V gene TRBV6-2 or TRBV6-3 combines with J gene TRBJ2-1; D is ambiguous. Looked up from germline, CDR1 is MNHEY and CDR2 is SVGEGT. The CDR3 contains 13 residues. V lost 5 bases to trimming and J lost 0 bases, with 5 bases between them. The CDR3 nucleotides read TGTGCCAGCAGTCGGGTCTCCTACAATGAGCAGTTCTTC. Protein sequence: CASSRVSYNEQFF.

This clone was seen many times. The chain has TRBV2 and TRBJ2-7; 9 nucleotides line up with TRBD2. V was clipped by 4 bases and J by 3 bases; unmatched bases: 4. The germline gives CDR1 SNHLY, CDR2 FYNNEI. The CDR3 consists of 14 residues. Here the CDR3 DNA reads TGTGCCAGCAGTGTGCGAGCGGGGGGCTACGAGCAGTACTTC. This sequence encodes CASSVRAGGYEQYF. The entire variable domain, with the rest obtained from reference TRBV2 and TRBJ2-7, is as follows: EPEVTQTPSHQVTQMGQEVILRCVPISNHLYFYWYRQILGQKVEFLVSFYNNEISEKSEIFDDQFSVERPDGSNFTLKIRSTKLEDSAMYFCASSVRAGGYEQYFGPGTRLTVT.

In this sample, this clone turned up many times. The rearrangement uses TRBV9 and TRBJ1-3; D possibly corresponds to TRBD1 (6 bases). The V end lost 3 bases, the J end lost 8 bases, and 12 bases lay between the germline ends. This CDR3 region has 13 residues. Germline-derived CDR1 and CDR2 are SGDLS and YYNGEE. The CDR3 region is CASSGTEWDTIYF. In DNA form, the CDR3 reads TGTGCCAGCAGCGGGACAGAATGGGACACCATATATTTT.

This clone was seen a few times. The gene calls are TRBV5-1 and TRBJ2-5, with D uncertain. Trimming pared 4 bases from V and 5 bases from J, leaving 15 bases between. The V gene's germline CDR1 is SGHRS and CDR2 YFSETQ. This CDR3 comprises 14 residues. CDR3 amino acids: CASSEVQSRETQYF. The CDR3 bases are TGCGCCAGCAGCGAAGTCCAATCTCGGGAGACCCAGTACTTC. Using reference TRBV5-1 and TRBJ2-5 for the parts outside the CDR3, the full variable domain is KAGVTQTPRYLIKTRGQQVTLSCSPISGHRSVSWYQQTPGQGLQFLFEYFSETQRNKGNFPGRFSGRQFSNSRSEMNVSTLELGDSALYLCASSEVQSRETQYFGPGTRLLVL.

The sample holds many counts of this clone. This chain links TRBV4-3 with TRBJ2-7; the match to TRBD2 covers 10 bases. With V trimmed by 6 bases and J by 5 bases, 7 bases remained unmatched. The V gene's germline CDR1 is LGHNA and CDR2 YSLEER. The CDR3 runs to 14 residues. The chain's CDR3 is CASSILAGNNEQYF. The DNA for the CDR3 is TGCGCCAGCAGTATACTAGCGGGAAATAACGAGCAGTACTTC.

In its sample, this clone was seen many times. This chain connects TRBV30 to TRBJ1-1, with D perhaps TRBD1 (5 bases). The CDR3 runs 14 residues. Germline CDR1 reads GTSNPN; CDR2 reads SVGIG (reference sequence). V lost 8 bases and J 4 bases, leaving 20 bases between the germline ends. The CDR3 sequence: CAGGESSLGTEAFF. The CDR3, as DNA: TGTGCCGGAGGGGAAAGCAGTCTGGGCACTGAAGCTTTCTTT.

This clone showed up many times. The chain links TRBV6-2 or TRBV6-3 to TRBJ1-1; 8 nucleotides agree with TRBD1. CDR1 and CDR2 (germline): MNHEY, SVGEGT. With 6 bases clipped from V and 11 bases from J, the junction kept 20 bases outside the gene matches. The CDR3 contains 16 residues. The CDR3 sequence is CASRSQTGDRSLAAFF. The CDR3 nucleotides read TGTGCCAGCAGGTCCCAGACTGGGGACAGGTCCCTGGCGGCTTTCTTT.

This clone was seen many times. V gene TRBV5-8 combines with J gene TRBJ1-2, with 11 bases identical to TRBD1. Germline CDR1 is SGHTS and CDR2 is YDEGEE. The V gene end was trimmed by 3 bases and the J gene end by 5 bases; junction bases not matched to a gene: 9. The length of the CDR3 is 16 residues. The CDR3 here is CASSSDRGRTGYGYTF. CDR3 bases: TGTGCCAGCAGCTCGGACAGGGGGCGCACGGGGTATGGCTACACCTTC.

This chain joins TRBV5-1 and TRBJ2-1; 10 positions agree with TRBD2. The CDR3 loop spans 17 amino acids. The germline V gene encodes CDR1 SGHRS and CDR2 YFSETQ. Trimming at V came to 0 bases and at J to 6 bases, leaving 9 bases not matched to a gene. The CDR3 coding sequence is TGCGCCAGCAGCTTGGCTAGCGGGAGTATGAGTGCCAATGAGCAGTTCTTC. Its protein is CASSLASGSMSANEQFF. Looking up the rest from reference TRBV5-1 and TRBJ2-1 gives the full variable domain: KAGVTQTPRYLIKTRGQQVTLSCSPISGHRSVSWYQQTPGQGLQFLFEYFSETQRNKGNFPGRFSGRQFSNSRSEMNVSTLELGDSALYLCASSLASGSMSANEQFFGPGTRLTVL.

Many counts were recorded for this clone. The chain couples TRBV10-3 to TRBJ2-2; 8 bases agree with TRBD1. The CDR3 extends over 14 amino acids. J was trimmed by 5 bases and V by 6 bases; bases with no gene match: 5. Germline CDR1 is ENHRY and CDR2 is SYGVKD. This chain's CDR3 is CAIRSRDRTGELFF. DNA of the CDR3: TGTGCCATCAGGTCCCGGGACAGGACCGGGGAGCTGTTTTTT.

This clone was recorded many times. The chain carries TRBV7-9 and TRBJ1-2, with D maybe TRBD1 (6 bases). The CDR3 runs 13 residues. Trimming took off 3 bases at V and 8 bases at J, with 13 bases between the two ends. CDR1 and CDR2 from the germline V gene are SEHNR and FQNEAQ (reference sequence). CDR3 nucleotides: TGTGCCAGCAGCTTCGGGGGGCTCGGGGGCTACACCTTC. Its translation is CASSFGGLGGYTF. The full variable domain, rest sourced from reference TRBV7-9 and TRBJ1-2, is DTGVSQNPRHKITKRGQNVTFRCDPISEHNRLYWYRQTLGQGPEFLTYFQNEAQLEKSRLLSDRFSAERPKGSFSTLEIQRTEQGDSAMYLCASSFGGLGGYTFGSGTRLTVV.

This clone was observed many times. V gene TRBV5-1 combines with J gene TRBJ2-2, with 11 bases lining up with TRBD2. V trimming: 4 bases; J trimming: 8 bases; junction bases outside the gene matches: 7. This CDR3 region has 15 residues. Germline CDR1 and CDR2: SGHRS and YFSETQ. The CDR3 bases are TGCGCCAGCAGCCTAACTAGCGGGAGTGCGGGGGAGCTGTTTTTT. Translation: CASSLTSGSAGELFF.

This clone was counted many times. This chain joins TRBV7-9 and TRBJ2-3, with D unresolved. The CDR3 sequence is 16 residues long. The germline gives CDR1 SEHNR, CDR2 FQNEAQ (reference sequence). V was pared by 1 base and J by 1 base, with 12 bases between. In DNA form, the CDR3 reads TGTGCCAGCAGCTTAGGAGAAGGTGCACGCACAGATACGCAGTATTTT. This codes for CASSLGEGARTDTQYF.

This chain connects TRBV29-1 to TRBJ2-3; 8 nucleotides line up with TRBD2. Germline V gene sequence: CDR1 SQVTM, CDR2 ANQGSEA. There are 16 residues in the CDR3. The V gene end was trimmed by 0 bases and the J gene end by 2 bases; junction bases not matched to a gene: 7. CDR3 residues: CSVEDPGSGVTDTQYF. The CDR3 DNA reads TGCAGCGTTGAAGATCCGGGTAGCGGGGTCACAGATACGCAGTATTTT.

This clone appeared a few times. CDR3 in DNA: TGTGCCAGCAGCGTAGTGACTAGCGGTTATAGCACAGATACGCAGTATTTT. Amino acid sequence: CASSVVTSGYSTDTQYF. J is TRBJ2-3 and V is TRBV9; 9 bases are a match to TRBD2. The V gene's germline CDR1 is SGDLS and CDR2 YYNGEE. V shed 0 bases and J 0 bases; nucleotides not matched to a gene: 5. The CDR3 has 17 residues.

This clone was seen ten or more times. The chain carries TRBV5-6 and TRBJ1-5; D might be TRBD1 (6 bases). Trimming left V 0 bases short and J 3 bases short, with 13 bases between. The CDR3 contains 16 residues. Germline V gene sequence: CDR1 SGHDT, CDR2 YYEEEE. The CDR3 bases are TGTGCCAGCAGCTTGGGGGGACACAAATTCAATCAGCCCCAGCATTTT. This gives the protein CASSLGGHKFNQPQHF.

This clone was seen many times. The chain employs TRBV2 and TRBJ1-5; possible D gene TRBD1, 5 bases. CDR1 and CDR2 from the germline V gene are SNHLY and FYNNEI. V was clipped by 6 bases and J by 7 bases, with 13 bases between them. The CDR3 is 13 amino acids. The CDR3 loop is CASSSEGIQPQHF. The CDR3 coding sequence is TGTGCCAGCAGCTCGGAGGGGATACAGCCCCAGCATTTT.

This clone was counted at least ten times. This chain joins TRBV27 and TRBJ1-1; 7 bases are shared with TRBD1. The ends lost 4 bases at V and 4 bases at J; junction bases unmatched: 12. In germline, CDR1 is MNHEY, CDR2 SMNVEV (reference sequence). There are 16 residues in the CDR3. Here the CDR3 reads CASSSPHRGGGTEAFF. The CDR3, as DNA: TGTGCCAGCAGTTCCCCTCACAGGGGTGGGGGCACTGAAGCTTTCTTT.